This passage covers 21 T cell receptor beta chains from one sample sequenced in a study of response to subunit inactivated influenza vaccine listed by TCRdb under 2018. The library was prepared using RT-PCR. Sequenced on an Illumina HiSeq 2500. TCRdb applied fastp at Q25 and MiXCR to the public reads, then kept only in-frame beta chains. When rows share a CDR3 protein, they turn into one entry using the most common DNA and genes. This sample is represented by about 500,000 distinct CDR3 sequences; 16% of them were singletons. Less than 4% of the sample is in the top ten clones. The sequencing here drew on CD4+ T cells sorted from PBMCs, taken 23 to 25 months after vaccination. These receptors were taken from a man aged 50 to 69 who received an inactivated influenza vaccine. Donor details come from another sample of the same person, matched by shared clones.

The V gene is TRBV20-1, the J gene TRBJ2-2; TRBD2 is a possible D gene (6 bases). Germline V gene sequence: CDR1 DFQATT, CDR2 SNEGSKA (reference sequence). The CDR3 length is 15 residues. Trimming pared 3 bases from V and 4 bases from J, leaving 15 bases between. The CDR3 protein is CSARAPGRGTGELFF. The CDR3 DNA reads as TGCAGTGCTAGGGCCCCCGGGAGAGGCACCGGGGAGCTGTTTTTT.

The gene calls are TRBV20-1 and TRBJ2-5; 12 bases match TRBD1. The trim removed 4 bases at V and 4 bases at J, leaving 7 bases unmatched. Per germline, CDR1 DFQATT and CDR2 SNEGSKA (reference sequence). The length of the CDR3 is 15 residues. The CDR3 loop is CSATPGQGARETQYF. The DNA for the CDR3 is TGCAGTGCTACACCGGGACAGGGGGCCAGAGAGACCCAGTACTTC.

The table lists this clonotype with many counts. For the CDR3, the DNA is TGTGCCAGCAGCCCCAGGGGGCCAGAGACCCAGTACTTC. Residues: CASSPRGPETQYF. The rearrangement uses TRBV7-9 and TRBJ2-5, with TRBD1 matching 8 bases. V shed 5 bases, J shed 4 bases, and the junction held 3 bases outside the gene matches. The germline CDR1 and CDR2 sequences are SEHNR and FQNEAQ (reference sequence). This CDR3 has 13 residues.

This clonotype turned up a few times. The J gene is TRBJ1-5, the V gene TRBV12-3 or TRBV12-4, with unresolved D. Trimming removed 2 bases from V and 1 base from J, with 6 bases in between. The CDR3 contains 14 residues. The CDR3 region is CASSLWQSNQPQHF. In DNA, the CDR3 is TGTGCCAGCAGTTTATGGCAGAGCAATCAGCCCCAGCATTTT.

The chain carries TRBV18 and TRBJ2-3, with D tentatively TRBD1 or TRBD2 (5 bases each). Germline lookup yields CDR1 KGHSH and CDR2 LQKENI. The CDR3 length is 15 residues. Trimming left V 3 bases short and J 4 bases short, with 14 bases between. CDR3 sequence: CASSPRQSGADTQYF. CDR3 nucleotide sequence: TGTGCCAGCTCACCGCGACAGAGCGGTGCAGATACGCAGTATTTT.

This clonotype appeared a few times. An end of the junction differs from the germline gene, which may be a read error. The genes are TRBV12-3 or TRBV12-4 and TRBJ1-1, with D hard to call. The CDR3 loop spans 13 amino acids. The CDR3: CASNTQLNSEAFF. CDR3 coding DNA: TGTGCCAGCAATACACAGTTGAACTCTGAAGCTTTCTTT.

There are a few counts of this clonotype. A junction boundary mismatches the germline segment, possibly from a read error. The chain recombines TRBV20-1 with TRBJ2-3; D ambiguous. This CDR3 spans 13 amino acids. Germline V gene data show CDR1 as DFQATT and CDR2 as SNEGSKA (reference sequence). CDR3 amino acids: CSARVGSADTQYF. DNA of the CDR3: TGCAGTGCAAGAGTAGGTTCGGCAGATACGCAGTATTTT.

V is TRBV2 and J is TRBJ1-1, with D perhaps matching TRBD1 (6 bases). Germline CDR1 and CDR2: SNHLY and FYNNEI. With 6 bases removed from V and 1 base from J, the gap between germline ends came to 15 bases. The CDR3 consists of 15 residues. The CDR3 DNA sequence: TGTGCCAGCAGGCTTGACAGGAGTTCGAACACTGAAGCTTTCTTT. The encoded protein is CASRLDRSSNTEAFF.

This clonotype has only a few counts. This CDR3 is CASSPRDSFRNEQFF. CDR3 coding DNA: TGTGCCAGCAGCCCCCGGGACTCCTTTAGGAATGAGCAGTTCTTC. V gene TRBV28 combines with J gene TRBJ2-1; TRBD2 might be the D (6 bases). Germline CDR1 MDHEN, CDR2 SYDVKM. The CDR3 consists of 15 residues. V lost 6 bases and J 7 bases, leaving 19 bases between the germline ends.

The rearrangement uses TRBV7-2 and TRBJ2-1, with TRBD2 identical over 11 bases. Per germline, CDR1 SGHTA and CDR2 FQGNSA. The CDR3 length is 16 residues. Germline trimming cut 6 bases from V and 3 bases from J; bases unmatched to any gene: 7. The CDR3 reads CASRKLAGEVYNEQFF. In DNA, the CDR3 is TGTGCCAGCAGAAAACTAGCGGGAGAGGTCTACAATGAGCAGTTCTTC.

This clonotype showed up just a few times. The chain employs TRBV3-1 and TRBJ1-2; no clear D. The CDR3 extends over 14 amino acids. V lost 1 base, J lost 1 base, and 7 bases lay in between. Germline V gives CDR1 LGHDT, CDR2 YNNKEL (reference sequence). CDR3 region: CASSQVGSNYGYTF. CDR3 coding DNA: TGTGCCAGCAGCCAAGTAGGCAGTAACTATGGCTACACCTTC.

The J gene is TRBJ1-6, the V gene TRBV11-3; D is uncertain. V was cut by 2 bases and J by 6 bases, with 5 bases left in between. The CDR3 spans 13 residues. Germline assignment: CDR1 SGHNT and CDR2 YENEEA. The CDR3 is CASSLYPNSPLHF. The CDR3 region has the DNA TGTGCCAGCAGCTTATATCCTAATTCACCCCTCCACTTT.

The V call is TRBV7-7, the J call TRBJ2-2, with TRBD2 identical over 10 bases. The CDR3 contains 17 residues. Germline loops: CDR1 SSHAT, CDR2 FNYEAQ (reference sequence). J was trimmed by 2 bases and V by 5 bases; bases with no gene match: 8. CDR3 sequence reads: CASSPRTSGTNTGELFF. The CDR3 DNA reads as TGTGCCAGCAGCCCTAGGACTAGCGGAACTAACACCGGGGAGCTGTTTTTT.

This clonotype has more than one count but fewer than ten. V usage is TRBV29-1 and J usage is TRBJ2-1; TRBD2 matches 13 bases. V shed 1 base, J shed 5 bases, and the junction held 11 bases outside the gene matches. Germline CDR1 SQVTM, CDR2 ANQGSEA. The CDR3 covers 18 residues. In DNA, the CDR3 is TGCAGCGTTGAAGGCAGTGGACTAGCGGGAGTTTTAAACAATGAGCAGTTCTTC. As protein: CSVEGSGLAGVLNNEQFF.

Only a few counts were recorded for this clonotype. The V gene is TRBV29-1, the J gene TRBJ1-5; no clear D. CDR1 SQVTM and CDR2 ANQGSEA come from the germline V gene. V lost 6 bases, J lost 6 bases, and 15 bases lay in between. The CDR3 length is 13 residues. The CDR3 spells CSVSSGNGQPQHF. CDR3 coding DNA: TGCAGCGTCTCGTCGGGAAATGGTCAGCCCCAGCATTTT.

This clonotype has just a few counts. The rearrangement links TRBV29-1 to TRBJ2-1; 12 bases match TRBD2. This CDR3 contains 14 residues. Germline CDR1 reads SQVTM; CDR2 reads ANQGSEA. Germline trimming cut 2 bases from V and 6 bases from J; bases unmatched to any gene: 2. The chain's CDR3 is CSVERTSGVNEQFF. For the CDR3, the DNA is TGCAGCGTTGAAAGGACTAGCGGGGTCAATGAGCAGTTCTTC.

This chain connects TRBV20-1 to TRBJ2-7, with TRBD2 matching 7 bases. J lost 4 bases, V lost 3 bases, and 9 bases had no gene match. CDR3 size: 14 residues. The germline gives CDR1 DFQATT, CDR2 SNEGSKA (reference sequence). The CDR3 DNA sequence: TGCAGTGCTAGCGGGGGGACCCTTACATACGAGCAGTACTTC. It encodes CSASGGTLTYEQYF.

The CDR3 region is CASSQEVSHEQFF. CDR3 DNA: TGTGCCAGCAGCCAAGAAGTGAGTCATGAGCAGTTCTTC. This chain connects TRBV3-1 to TRBJ2-1; D gene uncertain. V lost 0 bases and J lost 8, with 8 bases in between. The CDR3 sequence is 13 residues long. Germline-derived CDR1 and CDR2 are LGHDT and YNNKEL (reference sequence).

This clonotype was recorded many times. At one boundary the junction diverges from the germline segment, which might be a read error. The chain has TRBV7-7 and TRBJ2-1; D is possibly TRBD2 (6 bases). Germline V CDR1 and CDR2: SSHAT, FNYEAQ (reference sequence). The CDR3 is 13 amino acids. In DNA, the CDR3 is TGTGCTAGCAGCTTAGCGGAGAACAATGAGCAGTTCTTC. Translating it yields CASSLAENNEQFF.

This clonotype was seen a handful of times. V is TRBV7-9 and J is TRBJ2-7, with 12 bases identical to TRBD2. V trimming: 7 bases; J trimming: 5 bases; junction bases outside the gene matches: 9. Germline V gene sequence: CDR1 SEHNR, CDR2 FQNEAQ (reference sequence). The CDR3 covers 15 residues. The CDR3 is CASKPRTSGNHEQYF. The CDR3 nucleotides are TGTGCCAGCAAGCCGAGGACTAGCGGGAACCACGAGCAGTACTTC. The variable domain in full, with the rest retrieved from reference TRBV7-9 and TRBJ2-7, is DTGVSQNPRHKITKRGQNVTFRCDPISEHNRLYWYRQTLGQGPEFLTYFQNEAQLEKSRLLSDRFSAERPKGSFSTLEIQRTEQGDSAMYLCASKPRTSGNHEQYFGPGTRLTVT.

V and J are TRBV5-1 and TRBJ1-1; maybe TRBD1 (6 bases). Trimming removed 0 bases at V and 1 base at J, with 10 bases between. CDR3 size: 15 residues. CDR1 and CDR2 from the germline V gene are SGHRS and YFSETQ. The chain's CDR3 is CASSLGATGNTEAFF. The DNA for the CDR3 is TGCGCCAGCAGCTTGGGGGCGACAGGGAACACTGAAGCTTTCTTT.